The 2 T cell receptor beta chains below come from one sample, sequenced in a study of shared clonotypes between healthy human individuals. TCRdb's copy holds only in-frame clones and misses some; the assay was immunoSEQ multiplex PCR. The sample has about 2.3 million clones, about 92% seen once. The sample was naive CD4+ T cells from PBMCs. Subset in this sample: CD45RA+ positively selected. Receptors originate from a man between 18 and 29 years old in good health. Some clones in this sample may be carry-over from other donors' samples.

The CDR3 spells CASSLFPPGLNYGYTF. CDR3 coding DNA: TGTGCCAGCAGCTTATTCCCCCCTGGGTTAAACTATGGCTACACCTTC. The chain employs TRBV7-3 and TRBJ1-2; D gene uncertain. Trimming removed 2 bases from V and 2 bases from J, with 15 bases in between. The CDR3 contains 16 residues. The germline V gene encodes CDR1 SGHTA and CDR2 FQGTGA.

The chain carries TRBV15 and TRBJ2-7; D is perhaps TRBD1 or TRBD2 (5 bases each). This CDR3 comprises 15 residues. The V gene lost 3 bases and the J gene lost 3 bases, with 15 bases spanning the gap. Germline V gives CDR1 LNHNV, CDR2 YYDKDF (reference sequence). The CDR3 DNA reads TGTGCCACCAGCAGGGGTGGGACGGAAAACTACGAGCAGTACTTC. Translating it yields CATSRGGTENYEQYF.